This entry concerns a single TCR beta chain. The table lists this clone with a count of one. Its antigen is not yet known. Base-call qualities are not available, and no considerably larger clone is one nucleotide away. These data originate in a study of CD8+ T cells in alopecia areata (dated by TCRdb to 2017 to 2018). With regard to the full study: Treated patients were enrolled in an open-label pilot trial of oral tofacitinib, 5 to 10 mg twice daily, for moderate-to-severe alopecia areata. Patients stayed on tofacitinib for 6 to 18 months and then had 6 months of follow-up off drug so that delayed response and recurrence could be assessed. In treated patients, disease severity was measured using the SALT score, which gives the percentage of scalp surface area affected. In both human patients and the C3H/HeJ mouse model, the study applied high-throughput TCRbeta sequencing to look at T cell clonal expansion in alopecia areata. In humans, TCRbeta sequencing was performed on scalp tissue and on sorted CD4+ and CD8+ peripheral blood T cells from healthy controls and from patients with patchy or totalis/universalis alopecia areata. Patients on tofacitinib were biopsied at baseline and after 4 and 24 weeks of treatment, and several of the patients also had a later scalp biopsy. Clonality in the scalp was compared among normal scalp (n=4), patchy alopecia areata scalp (n=8), and alopecia totalis/universalis scalp (n=8). The RNA source kit depended on sample type: the PAXgene miRNA kit for fixed scalp, the miRNeasy kit for PBMCs, and the RNeasy kit for mouse skin. immunoSEQ multiplex PCR using 35 Vbeta forward primers and 13 Jbeta reverse primers was used to amplify TCRbeta CDR3 regions. Broad study findings and their caveats: Lesional scalp, especially in alopecia totalis/universalis, showed higher clonality and more expanded CD8+ clones than normal scalp, suggesting antigenic drive. Tofacitinib significantly lowered scalp clonality and the number of expanded CD8+ clones among the top 100 scalp clones. Many expanded lesional clones were found to persist in scalp and blood during tofacitinib treatment, and relapse after treatment cessation may be partly explained by this persistence. Shared TCR sequences between patients were less evident than in mice, which may be partly attributable to HLA diversity in the patient population. Because the treated cohort was small and had only one nonresponder, larger studies are needed to examine links between baseline CD8+ expansion and response. Unlike mouse skin, where gammadelta T cells dominate, normal human skin contains resident alphabeta T cells that get sequenced too, which complicates analysis of the scalp TCR repertoire.

The library was generated by the immunoSEQ multiplex PCR assay. RNA was extracted from all samples and reverse transcribed into cDNA, which served as template for TCR sequencing. SuperScript III was used for first-strand cDNA synthesis, primed with a 2:1 mix of oligo-dT and random hexamers. A synthetic immune receptor repertoire was used to measure amplification bias, and any remaining bias was corrected computationally. The paper's processing steps were these. Raw reads were preprocessed to remove errors, and CDR3 was defined by IMGT conventions from the conserved cysteine to phenylalanine. To get clonality, Shannon entropy was normalized by log2 of the number of productive unique TCRs and the result was subtracted from 1. Whether scalp clones were CD4 or CD8 was inferred by matching scalp TCRbeta sequences against CD4 and CD8 repertoires sorted from blood. Imported from immuneACCESS, the table was reduced by TCRdb to in-frame sequences with V and J called. These copies leave out some clones; in studies compared against another copy, an unresolved V gene accounts for under half, and the cause of the remainder is not known. V and J calls and clone size come straight from that table; D and trimming were deduced from the DNA. This sample has 180,000 or so clones in its table, and roughly 53% of those were observed once. The top ten hold 11% of the sample.

Interpreted using the paper, the time point label stands for: around 26 weeks on oral tofacitinib. The treatment or condition label of this sample denotes: oral pan-JAK inhibitor, 5-10 mg twice daily. Lesional scalp punch biopsies and peripheral blood were collected from alopecia areata patients. After PBMCs were isolated by density centrifugation and stained for CD3, CD4 and CD8, a FACSAria was used to sort CD4+ and CD8+ T cells. Germline trimming amounts to 7 bases on V and 5 bases on J, with 12 as the count of junction bases outside the gene matches. Spanning cysteine to phenylalanine, the CDR3 consists of 15 amino acids. Of the read, only the CDR3 DNA is kept; its 45 bases are in frame from base 1. CDR1 and CDR2 were assigned from the germline V gene (reference sequence) as GTSNPN and SVGIG.

The V and J genes are TRBV30 and TRBJ2-1; 9 bases in between match TRBD2. The origin of this receptor is a human donor with alopecia areata. Sequences were derived from CD8+ T cells sorted from blood, sampled at week 24, from a patient treated with tofacitinib. The encoded CDR3 is CASARGGGVNNEQFF. The DNA sequence follows: TGTGCCTCGGCCCGGGGCGGGGGGGTAAACAATGAGCAGTTCTTC.